The T cell receptor (beta chain) under discussion was sequenced for a study of T cell clones after liver transplantation. Points from the study as a whole: Post-transplant, graft-donor-reactive CD4 TCRbeta sequences in blood dropped significantly in 5 of 8 subjects.

Comments on this clone: What it binds is unknown.

Using immunoSEQ multiplex PCR, the repertoire was profiled, and TCRdb retains in-frame clones only, with some absent. The sample carries fewer than 45,000 clones, 86% recorded once. V was trimmed by 5 bases and J by 5 bases, leaving 6 bases between them. The CDR3 totals 11 residues. Per germline, CDR1 SEHNR and CDR2 FQNEAQ (reference sequence). The sequence was obtained from a human patient who received a liver transplant. Certain T cells may be donor cells from the graft. The chain employs TRBV7-9 and TRBJ1-1; D not certain. The sequences come from CD4+ T cells from blood, collected 24 months after liver transplant. This chain's CDR3 is CASSPLTEAFF. CDR3 coding DNA: TGTGCCAGCAGCCCCTTAACTGAAGCTTTCTTT.